This T cell receptor (beta chain) was found in a study of shared clonotypes between healthy human individuals. Trimming shortened V by 4 bases and J by 6 bases, and 10 bases separated the two germline ends. Germline-derived CDR1 and CDR2 are SGHDN and FVKESK. The CDR3 covers 12 residues. In the naive CD8 group, cells lacked CD45RO and were positively selected for CCR7, so terminally differentiated effector memory CD45RA+ cells were left out. Per sorted-subset replicate PCR, input was approximately 180 ng DNA, representing tens of thousands of T cell genomes. Sequenced by immunoSEQ multiplex PCR; TCRdb stores in-frame clones only, minus some. Altogether about 800,000 clones are present, roughly 96% being singletons, with the ten largest covering under 0.3%.

V gene TRBV14 combines with J gene TRBJ2-7; D is unresolved. The receptor was derived from a man younger than 45 in good health. Sequencing was performed on naive CD8+ T cells sorted from blood. CDR3 coding DNA: TGTGCCAGCAGCCCGAGCGCTTCCGAGCAGTACTTC. Its translation is CASSPSASEQYF.